The source of this T cell receptor beta chain is a study of blood T cell repertoires in COVID-19. Across the whole study: The United States, Italy and Spain supplied acute and convalescent COVID-19 samples.

TCRdb's table, derived via immunoSEQ multiplex PCR, lists solely in-frame clones and lacks some. The sample has around 300,000 clones, around 86% seen once; the top ten hold roughly 2.2%. This clone has only a few counts. V was pared by 8 bases and J by 8 bases, with 11 bases of the junction left unmatched. This CDR3 is built from 13 residues. The germline gives CDR1 MNHEY, CDR2 SVGAGI. The TCR was taken from a man over 45 with acute or convalescent COVID-19. This chain joins TRBV6-5 and TRBJ2-5; 7 nucleotides match TRBD2. The specimen sequenced was peripheral blood. The CDR3 reads CASGLAATDTQYF. CDR3 DNA sequence: TGTGCCAGCGGGCTAGCGGCTACGGATACCCAGTACTTC.